The subject of this entry is one T cell receptor beta chain. No antigen is known for it. The data derive from a study of long-term antiretroviral therapy in people with HIV. Study-level points and caveats: In HIV, the repertoires covered a tighter span of CDR3 lengths than in controls.

Version v3.0 of the immunoSEQ assay ran at survey level. Data came from immunoSEQ multiplex PCR; TCRdb stores just in-frame clones and leaves some out. The table lists 15,000 to 20,000 clones, 88% of them singletons. The source is a middle-aged man with HIV. Sequenced material: unsorted PBMCs, taken 6.9 years after starting antiretroviral therapy.

CDR3: CASMRTGTSIYNEQFF. CDR3 DNA: TGTGCCAGCATGCGGACCGGGACTAGCATCTACAATGAGCAGTTCTTC. V usage is TRBV27 and J usage is TRBJ2-1; 9 bases map to TRBD2. CDR3 length: 16 residues. Germline assignment: CDR1 MNHEY and CDR2 SMNVEV (reference sequence). J was trimmed by 3 bases and V by 7 bases; bases with no gene match: 10.